This T cell receptor (beta chain) came from a study of blood T cell repertoires in COVID-19. Study in general: Some COVID-19 samples were acute and others convalescent; all came from the United States, Italy and Spain. The analysed material was cDNA or gDNA that came from T cells, B-cell-depleted T cells, or PBMCs.

Enrolled during active infection, Seattle patients were then followed longitudinally. In the authors' workflow: How many nucleated cells were present was estimated from reference gene primer amplification. Data came from immunoSEQ multiplex PCR; TCRdb stores just in-frame clones and leaves some out. The DNA was the basis for D and trimming; V, J and clone size are from that table. The sample records roughly 400,000 clones, around 87% being singletons. The source is a woman between 55 and 75 years old with COVID-19, enrolled during active disease. Sequencing was performed on peripheral blood.

CDR3 protein: CASSPHRQDQETQYF. DNA for the CDR3: TGTGCCAGCAGCCCGCACCGACAGGACCAAGAGACCCAGTACTTC. V gene TRBV3-1 (or the pseudogene TRBV3-2) combines with J gene TRBJ2-5; possible D gene TRBD1, 6 bases. Germline CDR1 and CDR2: LGHDT and YNNKEL (reference sequence). The V gene lost 4 bases and the J gene lost 0 bases, with 12 bases spanning the gap. There are 15 residues in the CDR3.